The clone carrying this T cell receptor beta chain was observed a single time. This entry comes from a study of blood T cell repertoires in COVID-19. In the study overall: The United States, Italy and Spain provided the acute and convalescent COVID-19 samples.

The authors' processing: Researchers report that nucleated cell counts were estimated from reference gene primer amplification. The assay was immunoSEQ multiplex PCR, and TCRdb's table has in-frame clones only and misses some. The V and J calls and clone size come from that table; D and trimming were worked out from the DNA. The repertoire holds roughly 400,000 clones, with 91% as singletons. Germline V gene sequence: CDR1 SGHVS, CDR2 FQNEAQ. V shed 3 bases and J 6 bases; nucleotides not matched to a gene: 17. CDR3 length: 17 amino acids. Sequenced: PBMCs or T cells enriched from blood (not recorded which). J is TRBJ2-7 and V is TRBV7-8; TRBD1 agrees at 7 bases. The receptor was isolated from a woman aged 40 to 50 who had been exposed to COVID-19. For the CDR3, the DNA is TGTGCCAGCAGCTTGGCAGACAGGGAATGGGATATGGGCGAGCAGTACTTC. Translation: CASSLADREWDMGEQYF.